This T cell receptor beta chain was found in a study of blood T cell repertoires in COVID-19. At the level of the study: T cells, B-cell-depleted T cells, or PBMCs supplied cDNA or gDNA.

Method: immunoSEQ multiplex PCR; TCRdb's copy keeps in-frame clones and lacks some. The sample holds around 280,000 clones, about nine tenths seen once. The V gene lost 4 bases and the J gene lost 2 bases, with 9 bases spanning the gap. Germline lookup yields CDR1 MGHRA and CDR2 YSYEKL. The CDR3 runs to 14 residues. The chain links TRBV4-1 to TRBJ2-4, with a tentative D call TRBD2 (6 bases). The origin of this receptor is a woman between 25 and 40 years old with COVID-19, enrolled during active disease. Sequenced sample: peripheral blood. CDR3 sequence: CASSPRETKNIQYF. The CDR3 coding sequence is TGCGCCAGCAGCCCCCGGGAGACCAAAAACATTCAGTACTTC.